Below are 2 T cell receptor beta chains sequenced from a single sample in a study of T cell responses to AZD1222 COVID-19 vaccine (dated by TCRdb to about 2021). Explained via the paper, the time point label denotes: baseline before first vaccination. Library generation was performed with the immunoSEQ multiplex PCR assay. Drawn from immuneACCESS, this table holds only the in-frame rearrangements with V and J called that TCRdb kept. Clones are partly lost; checked studies trace under half to an unresolved V gene and leave the rest unexplained. Across this sample there are about 110,000 clones, with 70% to 90% seen only once. The ten largest clones represent 3% to 3.5% of the sample. The source material was peripheral blood, sampled on day 0 of AZD1222 vaccination. The receptors derive from an adult in good health.

The chain uses TRBV10-3 and TRBJ1-5, with 11 bases aligning to TRBD1. V was pared by 4 bases and J by 4 bases, with 9 bases of the junction left unmatched. The CDR3 runs to 17 residues. In germline, CDR1 is ENHRY, CDR2 SYGVKD. CDR3 DNA sequence: TGTGCCATCAGTGGGCCACCCGGGACAGGGGGAAATCAGCCCCAGCATTTT. Its protein product is CAISGPPGTGGNQPQHF.

This clone was found a few times. This chain links TRBV27 with TRBJ2-1; D is perhaps TRBD1 (5 bases). The CDR3 has 15 amino acids. The V end lost 3 bases, the J end lost 2 bases, and 11 bases lay between the germline ends. Germline CDR1 and CDR2: MNHEY and SMNVEV (reference sequence). CDR3 sequence: CASSFGAGPYNEQFF. The CDR3 bases are TGTGCCAGCAGTTTTGGGGCAGGCCCCTACAATGAGCAGTTCTTC.